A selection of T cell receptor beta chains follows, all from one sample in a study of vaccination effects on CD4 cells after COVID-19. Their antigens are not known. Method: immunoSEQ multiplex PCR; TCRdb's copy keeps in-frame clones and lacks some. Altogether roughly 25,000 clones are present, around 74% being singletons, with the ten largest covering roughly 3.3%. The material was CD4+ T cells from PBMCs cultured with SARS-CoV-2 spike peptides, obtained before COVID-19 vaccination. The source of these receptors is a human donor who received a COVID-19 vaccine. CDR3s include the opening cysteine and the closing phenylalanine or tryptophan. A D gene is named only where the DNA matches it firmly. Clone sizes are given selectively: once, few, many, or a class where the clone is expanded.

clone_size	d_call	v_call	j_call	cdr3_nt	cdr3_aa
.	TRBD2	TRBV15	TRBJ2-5	TGTGCCACCAGCAGTCGGGGGGGCGCGGAGACCCAGTACTTC	CATSSRGGAETQYF
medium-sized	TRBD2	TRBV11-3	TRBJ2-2	TGTGCCAGCAGCTTAGAGCAGTCCGGGACTAGATCTACCGGGGAGCTGTTTTTT	CASSLEQSGTRSTGELFF
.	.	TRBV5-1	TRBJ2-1	TGCGCCAGCAGCCCGGCTCGGACCCATGAGCAGTTCTTC	CASSPARTHEQFF
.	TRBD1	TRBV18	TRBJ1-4	TGTGCCAGCTCACTTTACCGGACAGGAGAAGAAAAACTGTTTTTT	CASSLYRTGEEKLFF
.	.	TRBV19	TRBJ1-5	TGTGCCAGTAGTAAGGCAGAAAACAATCAGCCCCAGCATTTT	CASSKAENNQPQHF
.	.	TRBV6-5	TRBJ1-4	TGTGCCAGCAGTTACCTGATGGGGGGTGAAAAACTGTTTTTT	CASSYLMGGEKLFF
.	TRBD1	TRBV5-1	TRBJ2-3	TGCGCCAGCAGCTTCCGGGACAGTTTAACAGATACGCAGTATTTT	CASSFRDSLTDTQYF
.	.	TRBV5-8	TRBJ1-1	TGTGCCAGCAGTTTAAGGCTGAAAAACACTGAAGCTTTCTTT	CASSLRLKNTEAFF
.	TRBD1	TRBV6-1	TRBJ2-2	TGTGCCAGCAGTGCAATTTACAGGGGGGCCACCGGGGAGCTGTTTTTT	CASSAIYRGATGELFF
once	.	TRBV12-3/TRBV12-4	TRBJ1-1	TGTGCCAGCAGTTTAGGGCAGGGGACTGAAGCTTTCTTT	CASSLGQGTEAFF
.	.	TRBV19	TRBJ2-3	TGTGCCAGTAGTATGGGTGTGGACCTCACAGATACGCAGTATTTT	CASSMGVDLTDTQYF
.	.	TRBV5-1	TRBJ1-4	TGCGCCAGCAGCTTGGAGGGCTCAACTAATGAAAAACTGTTTTTT	CASSLEGSTNEKLFF
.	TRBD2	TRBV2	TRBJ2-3	TGTGCCAGCAGTGTATTTCACCGGGGCGGGGGAGATACGCAGTATTTT	CASSVFHRGGGDTQYF
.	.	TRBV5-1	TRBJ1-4	TGCGCCAGCAGGGGTCCCGACAGTGGATCGGAAAAACTGTTTTTT	CASRGPDSGSEKLFF
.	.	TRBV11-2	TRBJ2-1	TGTGCCAGCAGCTTAGAGGGGGGGCTAGCGACCAATGAGCAGTTCTTC	CASSLEGGLATNEQFF
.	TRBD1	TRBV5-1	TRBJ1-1	TGCGCCAGCAGCTTGACAGGGGACACTGAAGCTTTCTTT	CASSLTGDTEAFF
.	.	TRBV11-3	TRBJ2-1	TGTGCCAGCAGCTTAGATCCAACAGACAATGAGCAGTTCTTC	CASSLDPTDNEQFF
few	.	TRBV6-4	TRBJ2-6	TGTGCCAGCAGTGGTAGCGGCTCTGGGGCCAACGTCCTGACTTTC	CASSGSGSGANVLTF
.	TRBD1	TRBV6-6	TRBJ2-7	TGTGCCAGCAGTTACACCAGGGGGCCCTACGAGCAGTACTTC	CASSYTRGPYEQYF